This passage covers 20 T cell receptor beta chains from one sample sequenced in a study of identical twins. TCRdb re-derived calls from the 5' RACE reads in MiXCR, one entry per CDR3 protein. The table records around 480,000 distinct CDR3 sequences, more than 13% of them present only once. These data were likewise used in another study, on yellow fever vaccine responses in identical twins.

The sequencing sample was made of CD4+ T cells sorted from blood. Receptor source: a woman younger than 35 in good health.

This clonotype has only a few counts. This rearrangement joins TRBV6-1 to TRBJ2-3, with 12 bases lining up with TRBD2. The trim removed 7 bases at V and 3 bases at J, leaving 5 bases unmatched. The CDR3 is 15 amino acids. Germline V CDR1 and CDR2: MNHNS, SASEGT. CDR3 protein: CASIRLAGVTDTQYF. The CDR3 bases are TGTGCCAGCATCCGACTAGCGGGAGTAACAGATACGCAGTATTTT.

The chain has TRBV15 and TRBJ2-3, with 7 bases lining up with TRBD1. The germline V gene encodes CDR1 LNHNV and CDR2 YYDKDF (reference sequence). This CDR3 contains 15 residues. J was trimmed by 4 bases and V by 5 bases; bases with no gene match: 9. This CDR3 is CATSPRGGVADTQYF. For the CDR3, the DNA is TGTGCCACCAGCCCCCGAGGGGGCGTGGCAGATACGCAGTATTTT.

This chain uses TRBV10-3 with TRBJ2-5; D is unresolved. The CDR3 length is 13 residues. The V end lost 6 bases, the J end lost 5 bases, and 13 bases lay between the germline ends. Germline V CDR1 and CDR2: ENHRY, SYGVKD. DNA for the CDR3: TGTGCCATCAGGGGCCCCGCCCGGGAGACCCAGTACTTC. It encodes CAIRGPARETQYF.

The table lists this clonotype with a few counts. The chain's CDR3 is CASSQLAGELFF. CDR3 DNA: TGTGCCAGCAGCCAACTAGCTGGGGAGCTGTTTTTT. The chain combines TRBV6-5 with TRBJ2-2; D possibly corresponds to TRBD2 (6 bases). Germline V gene lookup returns CDR1 MNHEY and CDR2 SVGAGI. Trimming cost V 6 bases and J 8 bases, with 10 bases left between them. The CDR3 spans 12 residues.

This clonotype showed up just a few times. The V call is TRBV29-1, the J call TRBJ2-3, with D unresolved. The CDR3 extends over 13 amino acids. V dropped 3 bases and J dropped 6 bases, with 13 bases sitting between them. CDR1 is SQVTM and CDR2 is ANQGSEA in the germline V gene. The CDR3 spells CSVEYGLSDTQYF. In DNA form, the CDR3 reads TGCAGCGTTGAGTACGGGTTAAGTGATACGCAGTATTTT.

The V and J genes are TRBV20-1 and TRBJ2-7; no clear D gene. The CDR3 sequence is 13 residues long. Germline V lookup: CDR1 DFQATT, CDR2 SNEGSKA (reference sequence). The ends were cut back, 4 bases at V and 2 bases at J, with 12 bases in the middle. The CDR3 here is CSATLGQPYEQYF. The DNA of the CDR3 is TGCAGTGCTACTCTCGGGCAACCCTACGAGCAGTACTTC.

In this sample, this clonotype turned up a few times. The V gene is TRBV4-2, the J gene TRBJ2-3; 7 nucleotides agree with TRBD2. V gave up 4 bases and J gave up 3 bases; unmatched junction bases: 4. This CDR3 is built from 14 residues. In germline, CDR1 is LGHNA, CDR2 YNFKEQ. The CDR3 reads CASSRGLETDTQYF. In DNA, the CDR3 is TGTGCCAGCAGCCGCGGACTAGAAACAGATACGCAGTATTTT.

V gene TRBV4-3 combines with J gene TRBJ2-1; D is unclear. V dropped 0 bases and J dropped 3 bases, with 6 bases sitting between them. Germline V gene sequence: CDR1 LGHNA, CDR2 YSLEER. CDR3 length equals 14 residues. The chain's CDR3 is CASSQDVSYNEQFF. The CDR3 DNA sequence: TGCGCCAGCAGCCAAGATGTTAGCTACAATGAGCAGTTCTTC.

The gene calls are TRBV7-2 and TRBJ1-1; TRBD1 is a possible D gene (5 bases). From germline, CDR1 is SGHTA and CDR2 FQGNSA. This CDR3 is 15 amino acids long. V was shortened by 5 bases and J by 1 base, with 14 bases between the two germline ends. The CDR3 coding sequence is TGTGCCAGCAGCCCCCCTCGGGGGGGGAACACTGAAGCTTTCTTT. The encoded protein is CASSPPRGGNTEAFF.

V is TRBV12-3 or TRBV12-4 and J is TRBJ2-3; TRBD2 aligns across 12 bases. Losses at the gene ends were 6 bases for V and 6 bases for J; bases not matched to a gene: 16. The CDR3 covers 18 residues. The DNA of the CDR3 is TGTGCCAGCAGCCCGCTTCCAGGACTAGCGGGATCTCCGGATACGCAGTATTTT. Translating it yields CASSPLPGLAGSPDTQYF.

This clonotype showed up just a few times. This chain connects TRBV18 to TRBJ1-4; 7 bases align to TRBD1. Trimming took 0 bases from V and 7 from J; bases not matched to a gene: 8. The germline V gene has CDR1 KGHSH and CDR2 LQKENI. The CDR3 contains 16 residues. The CDR3 is CASSPPEAGDSEKLFF. CDR3 DNA sequence: TGTGCCAGCTCACCACCGGAGGCAGGGGACAGTGAAAAACTGTTTTTT.

This clonotype was counted between two and nine times. V usage is TRBV7-9 and J usage is TRBJ2-6; TRBD1 aligns across 11 bases. The V gene's germline CDR1 is SEHNR and CDR2 FQNEAQ (reference sequence). V shed 2 bases, J shed 2 bases, and the junction held 2 bases outside the gene matches. The CDR3 contains 17 residues. The CDR3 protein is CASSLRDRGTGANVLTF. CDR3 in DNA: TGTGCCAGCAGCTTACGGGACAGGGGGACTGGGGCCAACGTCCTGACTTTC.

This clonotype was seen only a few times. V usage is TRBV5-1 and J usage is TRBJ2-2, with 8 bases aligning to TRBD2. After removal of 6 bases from V and 4 bases from J, the junction contained 8 bases not matched to a gene. Germline V gives CDR1 SGHRS, CDR2 YFSETQ. The CDR3 runs 15 residues. The CDR3 is CASKASGSFTGELFF. The CDR3 bases are TGCGCCAGCAAGGCTAGCGGGTCGTTCACCGGGGAGCTGTTTTTT.

The rearrangement joins TRBV6-2 or TRBV6-3 to TRBJ2-1; TRBD2 agrees at 9 bases. Germline CDR1 is MNHEY and CDR2 is SVGEGT. This CDR3 is built from 14 residues. With V trimmed by 0 bases and J by 6 bases, 0 bases remained unmatched. The chain's CDR3 is CASSYSGLANEQFF. CDR3 coding DNA: TGTGCCAGCAGTTACTCGGGACTAGCCAATGAGCAGTTCTTC.

This clonotype was seen a few times. The CDR3 here is CSARAGQLPDTQYF. CDR3 DNA: TGCAGTGCTAGAGCTGGGCAACTTCCAGATACGCAGTATTTT. The rearrangement joins TRBV20-1 to TRBJ2-3; the D is unclear. Trimming shortened V by 1 base and J by 4 bases, and 12 bases separated the two germline ends. The V gene's germline CDR1 is DFQATT and CDR2 SNEGSKA (reference sequence). This CDR3 contains 14 residues.

The chain links TRBV6-2 or TRBV6-3 to TRBJ2-1; D ambiguous. Germline V gives CDR1 MNHEY, CDR2 SVGEGT. The ends were cut back, 10 bases at V and 7 bases at J, with 14 bases in the middle. The CDR3 loop spans 12 amino acids. The CDR3 reads CAIQTLVNEQFF. The CDR3 region has the DNA TGTGCCATCCAGACATTAGTGAATGAGCAGTTCTTC.

Only a few counts were recorded for this clonotype. The chain has TRBV28 and TRBJ2-7; D might be TRBD1 (6 bases). Trimming left V 7 bases short and J 0 bases short, with 13 bases between. The V gene's germline CDR1 is MDHEN and CDR2 SYDVKM. The CDR3 is made up of 14 amino acids. In DNA, the CDR3 is TGTGCCAGCACTCCGGGACACATCTCCTACGAGCAGTACTTC. It yields the protein CASTPGHISYEQYF.

The chain carries TRBV6-2 or TRBV6-3 and TRBJ2-1; possibly TRBD2 for D (5 bases). The CDR3 contains 16 residues. The germline CDR1 and CDR2 sequences are MNHEY and SVGEGT. V was clipped by 8 bases and J by 6 bases, with 23 bases between them. CDR3 in amino acids: CASAGYSSSNPNEQFF. DNA of the CDR3: TGTGCCAGCGCTGGATACTCTAGCTCCAACCCCAATGAGCAGTTCTTC.

The chain is built from TRBV9 and TRBJ2-3; D ambiguous. The germline gives CDR1 SGDLS, CDR2 YYNGEE. Trimming cost V 2 bases and J 4 bases, with 8 bases left between them. This CDR3 is 13 amino acids long. The CDR3 here is CASSVRVSDTQYF. CDR3 DNA sequence: TGTGCCAGCAGCGTCCGAGTTTCAGATACGCAGTATTTT.

This clonotype turned up a few times. The chain is built from TRBV7-8 and TRBJ2-1; 7 nucleotides align to TRBD2. V lost 0 bases, J lost 10 bases, and 3 bases stayed unmatched. CDR3 size: 13 residues. Germline V gene sequence: CDR1 SGHVS, CDR2 FQNEAQ. CDR3 nucleotides: TGTGCCAGCAGCTTAGCGGTCGGGGGGGAGCAGTTCTTC. Its translation is CASSLAVGGEQFF.